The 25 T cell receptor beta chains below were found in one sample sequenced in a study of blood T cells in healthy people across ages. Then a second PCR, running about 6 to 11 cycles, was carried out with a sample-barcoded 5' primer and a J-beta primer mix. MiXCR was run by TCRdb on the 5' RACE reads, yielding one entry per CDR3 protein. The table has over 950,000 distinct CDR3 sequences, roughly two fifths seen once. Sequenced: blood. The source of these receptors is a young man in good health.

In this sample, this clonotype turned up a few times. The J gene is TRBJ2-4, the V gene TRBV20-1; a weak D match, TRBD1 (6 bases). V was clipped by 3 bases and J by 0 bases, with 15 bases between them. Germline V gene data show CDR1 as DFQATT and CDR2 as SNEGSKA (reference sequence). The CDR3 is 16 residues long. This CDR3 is CSASDRDKLAKNIQYF. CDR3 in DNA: TGCAGTGCTAGTGACCGGGACAAACTAGCCAAAAACATTCAGTACTTC.

The CDR3 sequence is CAWTVSSYNEQFF. The DNA for the CDR3 is TGTGCCTGGACCGTCAGCTCCTACAATGAGCAGTTCTTC. This chain joins TRBV30 and TRBJ2-1; D remains unclear. Germline V CDR1 and CDR2: GTSNPN, SVGIG (reference sequence). There are 13 residues in the CDR3. V was cut by 4 bases and J by 0 bases, with 7 bases left in between.

The CDR3 sequence: CATSDLVGAPDTQYF. DNA for the CDR3: TGTGCCACCAGTGATTTGGTAGGAGCCCCAGATACGCAGTATTTT. The chain combines TRBV24-1 with TRBJ2-3; D uncertain. The V gene lost 0 bases and the J gene lost 4 bases, with 10 bases spanning the gap. The V gene's germline CDR1 is KGHDR and CDR2 SFDVKD. The CDR3 contains 15 residues.

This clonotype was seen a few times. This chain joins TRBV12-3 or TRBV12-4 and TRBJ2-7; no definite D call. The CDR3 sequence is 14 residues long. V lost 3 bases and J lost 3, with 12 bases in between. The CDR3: CASSFTKANYEQYF. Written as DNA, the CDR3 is TGTGCCAGCAGTTTCACGAAGGCGAACTACGAGCAGTACTTC.

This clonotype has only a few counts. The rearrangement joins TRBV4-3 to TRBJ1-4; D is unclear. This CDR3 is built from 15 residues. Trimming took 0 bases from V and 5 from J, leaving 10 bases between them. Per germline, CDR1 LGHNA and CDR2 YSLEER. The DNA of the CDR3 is TGCGCCAGCAGCCAAGAATTCAGGAGGAATGAAAAACTGTTTTTT. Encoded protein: CASSQEFRRNEKLFF.

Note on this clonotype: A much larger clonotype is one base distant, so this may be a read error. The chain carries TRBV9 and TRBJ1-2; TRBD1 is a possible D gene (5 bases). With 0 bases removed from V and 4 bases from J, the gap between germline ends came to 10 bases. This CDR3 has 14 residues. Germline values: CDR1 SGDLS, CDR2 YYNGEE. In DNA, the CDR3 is TGTGCCAGCAGCGTAGGAGGGGAGGGCTATGGCTACACCTTC. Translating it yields CASSVGGEGYGYTF.

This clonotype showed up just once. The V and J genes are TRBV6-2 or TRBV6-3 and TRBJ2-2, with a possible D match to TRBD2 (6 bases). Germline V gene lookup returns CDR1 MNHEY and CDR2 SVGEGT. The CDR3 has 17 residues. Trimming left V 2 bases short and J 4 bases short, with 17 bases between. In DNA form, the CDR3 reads TGTGCCAGCAGTTACGTAGTGCCTAGCGACCCCACCGGGGAGCTGTTTTTT. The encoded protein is CASSYVVPSDPTGELFF.

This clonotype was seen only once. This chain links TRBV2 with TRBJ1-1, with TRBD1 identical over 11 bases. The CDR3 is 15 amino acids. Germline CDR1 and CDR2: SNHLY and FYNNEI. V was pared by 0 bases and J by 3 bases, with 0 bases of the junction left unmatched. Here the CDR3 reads CASSEAGQGDTEAFF. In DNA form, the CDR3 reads TGTGCCAGCAGTGAAGCGGGACAGGGGGACACTGAAGCTTTCTTT.

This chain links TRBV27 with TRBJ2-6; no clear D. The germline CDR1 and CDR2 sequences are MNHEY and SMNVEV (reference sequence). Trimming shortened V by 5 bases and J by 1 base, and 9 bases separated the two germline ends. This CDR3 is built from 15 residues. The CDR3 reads CASSPGRSGANVLTF. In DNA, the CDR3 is TGTGCCAGCAGTCCAGGAAGATCTGGGGCCAACGTCCTGACTTTC.

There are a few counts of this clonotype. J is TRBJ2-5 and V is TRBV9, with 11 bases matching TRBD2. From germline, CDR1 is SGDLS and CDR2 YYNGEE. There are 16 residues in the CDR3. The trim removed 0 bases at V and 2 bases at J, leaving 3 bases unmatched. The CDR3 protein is CASSVGSGGAQETQYF. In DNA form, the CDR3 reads TGTGCCAGCAGCGTAGGTAGCGGGGGGGCTCAAGAGACCCAGTACTTC.

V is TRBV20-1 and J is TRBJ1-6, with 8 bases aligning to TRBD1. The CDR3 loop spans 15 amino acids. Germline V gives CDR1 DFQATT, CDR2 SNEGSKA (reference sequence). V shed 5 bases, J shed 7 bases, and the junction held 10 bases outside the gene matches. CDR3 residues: CSAHPTGELNSPLHF. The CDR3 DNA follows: TGCAGTGCTCACCCGACAGGGGAATTAAATTCACCCCTCCACTTT.

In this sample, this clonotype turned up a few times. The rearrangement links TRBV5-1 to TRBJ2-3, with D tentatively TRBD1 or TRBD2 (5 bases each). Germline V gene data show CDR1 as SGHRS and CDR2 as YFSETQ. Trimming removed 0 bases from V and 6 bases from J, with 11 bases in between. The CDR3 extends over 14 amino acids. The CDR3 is CASSLAEGSDTQYF. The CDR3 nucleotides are TGCGCCAGCAGCTTGGCCGAGGGGTCCGATACGCAGTATTTT. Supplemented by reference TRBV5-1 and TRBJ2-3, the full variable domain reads KAGVTQTPRYLIKTRGQQVTLSCSPISGHRSVSWYQQTPGQGLQFLFEYFSETQRNKGNFPGRFSGRQFSNSRSEMNVSTLELGDSALYLCASSLAEGSDTQYFGPGTRLTVL.

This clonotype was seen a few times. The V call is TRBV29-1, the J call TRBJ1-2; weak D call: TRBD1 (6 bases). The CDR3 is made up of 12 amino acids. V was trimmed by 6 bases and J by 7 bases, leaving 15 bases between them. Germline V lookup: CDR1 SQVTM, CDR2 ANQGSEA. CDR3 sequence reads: CSVRTDATGYTF. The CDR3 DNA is TGCAGCGTCCGGACAGATGCGACTGGCTACACCTTC.

The DNA of the CDR3 is TGTGCCAGCAGCACCGACAGGGAGTGGGCTAATGAAAAACTGTTTTTT. This gives the protein CASSTDREWANEKLFF. This chain connects TRBV7-9 to TRBJ1-4; TRBD1 aligns across 7 bases. CDR1 is SEHNR and CDR2 is FQNEAQ in the germline V gene (reference sequence). With 5 bases clipped from V and 3 bases from J, the junction kept 9 bases outside the gene matches. The CDR3 sequence is 16 residues long.

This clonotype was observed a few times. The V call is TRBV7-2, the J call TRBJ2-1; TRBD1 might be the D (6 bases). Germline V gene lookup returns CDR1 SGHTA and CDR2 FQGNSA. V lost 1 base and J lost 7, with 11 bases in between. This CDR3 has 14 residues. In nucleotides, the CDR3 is TGTGCCAGCAGCTTAGAGGCAGGGGAGAATGAGCAGTTCTTC. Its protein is CASSLEAGENEQFF. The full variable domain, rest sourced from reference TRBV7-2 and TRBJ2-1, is GAGVSQSPSNKVTEKGKDVELRCDPISGHTALYWYRQSLGQGLEFLIYFQGNSAPDKSGLPSDRFSAERTGGSVSTLTIQRTQQEDSAVYLCASSLEAGENEQFFGPGTRLTVL.

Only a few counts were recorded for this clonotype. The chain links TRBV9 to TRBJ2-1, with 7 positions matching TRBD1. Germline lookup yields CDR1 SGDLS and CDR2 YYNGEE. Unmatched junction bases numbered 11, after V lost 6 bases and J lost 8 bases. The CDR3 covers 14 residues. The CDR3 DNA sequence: TGTGCCAGCACCCGGACAGGTTCTCTGCATGAGCAGTTCTTC. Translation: CASTRTGSLHEQFF. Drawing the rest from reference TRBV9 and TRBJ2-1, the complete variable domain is DSGVTQTPKHLITATGQRVTLRCSPRSGDLSVYWYQQSLDQGLQFLIQYYNGEERAKGNILERFSAQQFPDLHSELNLSSLELGDSALYFCASTRTGSLHEQFFGPGTRLTVL.

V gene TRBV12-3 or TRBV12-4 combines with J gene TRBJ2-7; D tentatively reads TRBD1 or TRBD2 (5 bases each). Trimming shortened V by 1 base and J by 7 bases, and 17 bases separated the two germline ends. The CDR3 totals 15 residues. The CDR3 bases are TGTGCCAGCAGTTTAGGGGGCGGGCCCGACAATGAGCAGTACTTC. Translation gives CASSLGGGPDNEQYF.

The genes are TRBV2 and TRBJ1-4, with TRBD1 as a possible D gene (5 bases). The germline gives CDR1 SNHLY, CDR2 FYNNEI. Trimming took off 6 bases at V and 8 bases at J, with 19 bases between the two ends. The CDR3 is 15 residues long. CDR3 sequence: CASRELKQGDEKLFF. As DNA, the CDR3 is TGTGCCAGCAGGGAGCTCAAGCAGGGTGACGAAAAACTGTTTTTT.

CDR3: CASSRKLAGVTDTQYF. The CDR3 DNA is TGCGCCAGCAGCCGCAAACTAGCGGGAGTCACAGATACGCAGTATTTT. The chain uses TRBV4-3 and TRBJ2-3; the match to TRBD2 covers 11 bases. The CDR3 consists of 16 residues. Germline V lookup: CDR1 LGHNA, CDR2 YSLEER. Trimming at V came to 4 bases and at J to 2 bases, leaving 5 bases not matched to a gene.

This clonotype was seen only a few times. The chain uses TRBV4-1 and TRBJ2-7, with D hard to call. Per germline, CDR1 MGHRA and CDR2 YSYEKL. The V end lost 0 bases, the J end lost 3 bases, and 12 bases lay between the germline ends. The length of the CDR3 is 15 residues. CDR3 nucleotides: TGCGCCAGCAGCCAAGATGTTAACTTGGTCTACGAGCAGTACTTC. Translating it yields CASSQDVNLVYEQYF.

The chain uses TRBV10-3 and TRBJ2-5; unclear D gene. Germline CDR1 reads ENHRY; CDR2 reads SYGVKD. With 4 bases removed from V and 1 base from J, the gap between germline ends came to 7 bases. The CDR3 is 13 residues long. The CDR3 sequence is CAISANTQETQYF. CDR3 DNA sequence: TGTGCCATCAGTGCGAACACCCAAGAGACCCAGTACTTC.

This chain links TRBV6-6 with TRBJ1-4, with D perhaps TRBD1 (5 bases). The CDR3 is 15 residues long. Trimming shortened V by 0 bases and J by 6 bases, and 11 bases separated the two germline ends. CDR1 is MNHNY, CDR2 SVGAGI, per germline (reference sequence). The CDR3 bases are TGTGCCAGCAGTTACTCGCAGGGACGGGATGAAAAACTGTTTTTT. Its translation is CASSYSQGRDEKLFF.

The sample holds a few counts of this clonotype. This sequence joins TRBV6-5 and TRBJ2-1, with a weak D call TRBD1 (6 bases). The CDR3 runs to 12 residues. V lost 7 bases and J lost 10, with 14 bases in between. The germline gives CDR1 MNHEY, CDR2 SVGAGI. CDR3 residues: CASTQGWGEQFF. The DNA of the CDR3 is TGTGCCAGCACCCAGGGGTGGGGGGAGCAGTTCTTC.

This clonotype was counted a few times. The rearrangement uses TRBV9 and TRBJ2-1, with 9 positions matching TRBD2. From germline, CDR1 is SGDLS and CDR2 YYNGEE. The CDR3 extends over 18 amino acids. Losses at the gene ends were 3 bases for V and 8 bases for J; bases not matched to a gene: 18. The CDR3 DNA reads TGTGCCAGCAGCGGCCCAATTCAGCGGGGGGAGGTTTTCGATGAGCAGTTCTTC. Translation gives CASSGPIQRGEVFDEQFF.

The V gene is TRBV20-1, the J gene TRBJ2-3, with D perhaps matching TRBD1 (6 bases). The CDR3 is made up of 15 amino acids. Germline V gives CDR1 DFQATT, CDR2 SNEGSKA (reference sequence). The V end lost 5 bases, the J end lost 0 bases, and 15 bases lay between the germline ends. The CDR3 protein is CSAGLTGYSTDTQYF. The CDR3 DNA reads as TGCAGTGCTGGTCTGACAGGATACAGCACAGATACGCAGTATTTT.